This is a list of T cell receptor beta chains from one sample in a study of cytomegalovirus exposure and HLA in healthy donors. The assay was immunoSEQ multiplex PCR, and TCRdb's table has in-frame clones only and misses some. The table has 150,000 to 200,000 clones, 86% seen once. Input material: PBMCs. The origin of the receptors is a man in his late teens or twenties in good health and CMV-seropositive. CDR3s include the opening cysteine and the closing phenylalanine or tryptophan. Each record gives: D gene, J gene, CDR3 length, V gene, clone size, CDR3 DNA, CDR3 protein. The D gene is left open where the match is weak. Clone size is given for some rows only: seen once, a few or many times, or a class if the clone is expanded.

D gene: TRBD1; J gene: TRBJ2-2; CDR3 length: 17; V gene: TRBV19; clone size: NA; CDR3 DNA: TGTGCCAGTAGTATCCTGGACAGGGGGATGGGCACCGGGGAGCTGTTTTTT; CDR3 protein: CASSILDRGMGTGELFF
D gene: TRBD2; J gene: TRBJ2-7; CDR3 length: 17; V gene: TRBV14; clone size: NA; CDR3 DNA: TGTGCCAGCAGCCAAGGAGCGGGAACAGTAAGCTCCTACGAGCAGTACTTC; CDR3 protein: CASSQGAGTVSSYEQYF
D gene: NA; J gene: TRBJ2-7; CDR3 length: 15; V gene: TRBV19; clone size: NA; CDR3 DNA: TGTGCCAGTAGTCCCTCCATAGGAGTCGCCTACGAGCAGTACTTC; CDR3 protein: CASSPSIGVAYEQYF
D gene: NA; J gene: TRBJ2-5; CDR3 length: 15; V gene: TRBV27; clone size: NA; CDR3 DNA: TGTGCCAGCAGTTTATCCCGGACAGCCTCGGAGACCCAGTACTTC; CDR3 protein: CASSLSRTASETQYF
D gene: NA; J gene: TRBJ1-5; CDR3 length: 13; V gene: TRBV7-2; clone size: NA; CDR3 DNA: TGTGCCAGCAGCTACCGGGGGAATCAGCCCCAGCATTTT; CDR3 protein: CASSYRGNQPQHF
D gene: NA; J gene: TRBJ2-1; CDR3 length: 19; V gene: TRBV13; clone size: few; CDR3 DNA: TGTGCCAGCAAAGGCCGGGACTGGACTACAATCAGTCTCGGCAATGAGCAGTTCTTC; CDR3 protein: CASKGRDWTTISLGNEQFF
D gene: TRBD1; J gene: TRBJ2-7; CDR3 length: 13; V gene: TRBV19; clone size: NA; CDR3 DNA: TGTGCCAGTAGCCCGGACAGGGTAAACGAGCAGTACTTC; CDR3 protein: CASSPDRVNEQYF
D gene: TRBD1; J gene: TRBJ2-6; CDR3 length: 18; V gene: TRBV28; clone size: NA; CDR3 DNA: TGTGCCAGCAGTTTAAAGAGCAGGGGGCTTATTGGGGCCAACGTCCTGACTTTC; CDR3 protein: CASSLKSRGLIGANVLTF
D gene: TRBD1; J gene: TRBJ1-1; CDR3 length: 15; V gene: TRBV7-9; clone size: NA; CDR3 DNA: TGTGCCAGCACCCCCACCGGGACAGGGAACACTGAAGCTTTCTTT; CDR3 protein: CASTPTGTGNTEAFF
D gene: TRBD2; J gene: TRBJ2-1; CDR3 length: 14; V gene: TRBV9; clone size: NA; CDR3 DNA: TGTGCCAGCAGCAAGGCATCTAGCGGGATTGAGCAGTTCTTC; CDR3 protein: CASSKASSGIEQFF